This TCR beta chain comes out of a study of T cell responses to AZD1222 COVID-19 vaccine (dated by TCRdb to about 2021). About the full investigation: TCR sequencing covered 233 trial participants: around 210 given two doses of AZD1222 and approximately 25 given two doses of MenACWY control vaccine. Trial participants were enrolled by age into subgroups of 18-55, 56-69 and 70-plus years, and around 140, 26 and 57 TCR-sequenced participants, respectively, were included in these subgroups.

The CDR3 regions of human TCRbeta chains were subjected to immunosequencing. The source study handled its data this way. Repertoire TCRs were matched against a reference library of SARS-CoV-2-specific TCRs generated with the MIRA antigen-specificity platform. Breadth meant the fraction of unique TCRs that were SARS-CoV-2-associated, whereas depth meant the fraction of total T cells that were SARS-CoV-2-associated. Using the MIRA data, every spike-specific TCR was mapped to the spike region that the TCR reacted to and assigned to either a CD4 or a CD8 class. Log10-transformed breadth and depth values were compared by one-way ANOVA with Sidak's multiple comparisons tests. In TCRdb, the immuneACCESS table is reduced to in-frame sequences with V and J assigned. These tables do not hold every clone; where another copy was compared, an unresolved V gene accounts for under half, and the others remain unexplained. V and J calls and clone size are as listed in that table; D and trimming were resolved from the DNA. In all, the sample holds tens of thousands of clones, and 85% to 90% of those were seen once. The ten largest clones capture roughly 5% of the sample.

The time point label corresponds to: baseline before first vaccination. The intended sense of this specimen's treatment or condition label: meningococcal conjugate vaccine given as trial control. Vaccinee samples were obtained from the UK trials COV001 and COV002, which included a single-blind randomized controlled phase 2/3 trial of AZD1222 (ChAdOx1 nCoV-19) in healthy adults. For TCRbeta chain sequencing, PBMC samples were collected from trial participants at day 0 and at day 28 after the second dose. Results and caveats for the whole study, not just this receptor: Because no day 14 peak-response samples were available, the repertoires could be characterized only after the peak T cell response. Nearly half of unique spike-specific TCRs reportedly recognized epitopes outside regions mutated in the B.1.351 and B.1.1.7 variants. Participants were mostly white British and included more females than males, and it was suggested by the authors that clonal diversity may have been underestimated. In the small 56-69-year group, the increase in depth fell short of significance, most likely because of low power. The vaccine-associated CD4 TCRs covered the entire spike protein, and the dominant responses fell in regions 160-218 and 743-854. A significant rise in spike-specific TCR breadth and depth was observed after two AZD1222 doses relative to day 0 and relative to MenACWY recipients. Only five or six AZD1222 recipients were SARS-CoV-2 seropositive at baseline, limiting conclusions about previously exposed vaccinees.

The germline V gene (reference sequence) gives CDR1 as LNHDA and CDR2 as SQIVND. Including cysteine and phenylalanine, the CDR3 has 16 amino acids. Only the CDR3 portion is preserved as DNA: 48 bases, with reading frame beginning at the first base. V was cut back by 3 bases and J by 4 bases, leaving a gap of 16 bases between them. This clone came up once. The antigen it binds to is not known. No qualities accompany the bases; no much larger clone lies one base away. Sequenced here: peripheral blood, sampled on day 0 of MenACWY control vaccination. The receptor was isolated from an adult in good health. The chain joins TRBV19 to TRBJ2-4, with no D gene named confidently. The nucleotide sequence reads TGTGCCAGTAGTATTACGGTAGTCCAGCCAAAAAACATTCAGTACTTC. It codes for CASSITVVQPKNIQYF.